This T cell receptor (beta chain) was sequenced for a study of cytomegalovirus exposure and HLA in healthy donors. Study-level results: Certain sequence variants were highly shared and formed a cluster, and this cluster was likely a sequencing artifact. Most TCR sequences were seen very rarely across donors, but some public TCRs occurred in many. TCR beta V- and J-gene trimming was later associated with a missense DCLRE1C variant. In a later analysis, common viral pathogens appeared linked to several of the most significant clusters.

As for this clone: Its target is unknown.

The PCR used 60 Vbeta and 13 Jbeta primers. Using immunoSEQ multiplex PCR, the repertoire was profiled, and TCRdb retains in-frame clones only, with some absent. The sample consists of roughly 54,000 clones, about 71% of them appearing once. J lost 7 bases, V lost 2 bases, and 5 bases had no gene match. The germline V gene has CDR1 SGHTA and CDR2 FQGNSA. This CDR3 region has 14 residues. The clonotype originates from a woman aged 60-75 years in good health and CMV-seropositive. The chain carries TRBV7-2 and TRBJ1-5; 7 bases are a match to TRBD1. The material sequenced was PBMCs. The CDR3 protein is CASSLLRGEQPQHF. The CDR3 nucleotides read TGTGCCAGCAGCTTACTCAGGGGGGAACAGCCCCAGCATTTT.